Below are 29 T cell receptor beta chains sequenced from a single sample in a study of cytomegalovirus exposure and HLA in healthy donors. The PCR contained 60 Vbeta and 13 Jbeta primers. The method was immunoSEQ multiplex PCR; TCRdb's version includes in-frame clones alone and lacks a portion of them. The sample consists of some 150,000 clones, over 60% of them appearing once. Sequenced: PBMCs. These receptors all come from a woman in her thirties in good health and CMV-seronegative.

CDR3 in DNA: TGTGCCAGCAGCTTAGGGGTGCGGTTGGATACGCAGTATTTT. Translating gives CASSLGVRLDTQYF. The J gene is TRBJ2-3, the V gene TRBV5-5, with D possibly being TRBD1 (5 bases). Germline V gives CDR1 SGHKS, CDR2 YYEKEE (reference sequence). With 2 bases removed from V and 6 bases from J, the gap between germline ends came to 13 bases. The CDR3 consists of 14 residues.

J is TRBJ2-1 and V is TRBV27; 8 bases align to TRBD2. The CDR3 is 18 residues long. V trimming: 2 bases; J trimming: 8 bases; junction bases outside the gene matches: 17. In germline, CDR1 is MNHEY, CDR2 SMNVEV (reference sequence). As DNA, the CDR3 is TGTGCCAGCAGTTTAACCCCGTATAGTCGGGGGGGCAGCGATGAGCAGTTCTTC. Translating it yields CASSLTPYSRGGSDEQFF.

The gene calls are TRBV27 and TRBJ2-2, with TRBD2 identical over 9 bases. Germline V lookup: CDR1 MNHEY, CDR2 SMNVEV (reference sequence). V was pared by 6 bases and J by 2 bases, with 10 bases of the junction left unmatched. CDR3 length equals 17 residues. The CDR3 reads CASRAGSGGTNTGELFF. CDR3 coding DNA: TGTGCCAGCAGAGCGGGGAGCGGGGGGACAAACACCGGGGAGCTGTTTTTT.

This clone was detected only a few times. The CDR3: CATGTGEETQYF. DNA of the CDR3: TGCGCCACCGGGACAGGCGAGGAGACCCAGTACTTC. This rearrangement joins TRBV5-1 to TRBJ2-5, with TRBD1 identical over 8 bases. This CDR3 spans 12 amino acids. CDR1 and CDR2 (germline): SGHRS, YFSETQ. The trim removed 9 bases at V and 5 bases at J, leaving 6 bases unmatched.

Only a few counts were recorded for this clone. V is TRBV11-2 and J is TRBJ1-1; D is perhaps TRBD1 (6 bases). Germline CDR1 SGHAT, CDR2 FQNNGV. V dropped 7 bases and J dropped 1 base, with 13 bases sitting between them. The CDR3 is 14 amino acids. The DNA of the CDR3 is TGTGCCAGCACCCCGCGGGGGGCGAACACTGAAGCTTTCTTT. This translates into CASTPRGANTEAFF.

This clone was picked up one time. The chain joins TRBV28 to TRBJ2-4; D perhaps matches TRBD2 (6 bases). Trimming removed 4 bases at V and 0 bases at J, with 13 bases between. Germline CDR1 and CDR2: MDHEN and SYDVKM. The CDR3 totals 16 residues. CDR3 region: CASSWGEEVAKNIQYF. The CDR3 nucleotides are TGTGCCAGCAGTTGGGGGGAGGAGGTAGCCAAAAACATTCAGTACTTC. The full variable domain, with the rest looked up from reference TRBV28 and TRBJ2-4, is DVKVTQSSRYLVKRTGEKVFLECVQDMDHENMFWYRQDPGLGLRLIYFSYDVKMKEKGDIPEGYSVSREKKERFSLILESASTNQTSMYLCASSWGEEVAKNIQYFGAGTRLSVL.

This chain uses TRBV9 with TRBJ2-3, with TRBD1 identical over 9 bases. Germline V lookup: CDR1 SGDLS, CDR2 YYNGEE. The ends lost 3 bases at V and 2 bases at J; junction bases unmatched: 4. CDR3 length equals 15 residues. CDR3 DNA sequence: TGTGCCAGCAGCGGGGGGACAGGGTTCACAGATACGCAGTATTTT. Translated, it gives CASSGGTGFTDTQYF. Complete variable domain (other parts from reference TRBV9 and TRBJ2-3): DSGVTQTPKHLITATGQRVTLRCSPRSGDLSVYWYQQSLDQGLQFLIQYYNGEERAKGNILERFSAQQFPDLHSELNLSSLELGDSALYFCASSGGTGFTDTQYFGPGTRLTVL.

The chain carries TRBV9 and TRBJ1-5, with 7 positions matching TRBD1. The CDR3 has 15 amino acids. Per germline, CDR1 SGDLS and CDR2 YYNGEE. Germline trimming cut 3 bases from V and 0 bases from J; bases unmatched to any gene: 3. The CDR3: CASSAGQNSNQPQHF. The CDR3 region has the DNA TGTGCCAGCAGCGCGGGACAGAATAGCAATCAGCCCCAGCATTTT.

J is TRBJ2-2 and V is TRBV19, with a tentative D call TRBD2 (5 bases). Germline V gene sequence: CDR1 LNHDA, CDR2 SQIVND (reference sequence). This CDR3 is built from 14 residues. Trimming stripped 7 bases from V and 0 bases from J, with 9 bases between. CDR3 protein: CASKEAANTGELFF. The CDR3 coding sequence is TGTGCCAGTAAAGAAGCGGCGAACACCGGGGAGCTGTTTTTT.

J is TRBJ2-2 and V is TRBV4-2, with TRBD2 matching 12 bases. The germline CDR1 and CDR2 sequences are LGHNA and YNFKEQ. This CDR3 comprises 18 residues. The trim removed 3 bases at V and 6 bases at J, leaving 11 bases unmatched. The CDR3 region has the DNA TGTGCCAGCAGCCAGATTCTAGCGGGGGGGCTCATCCCCGGGGAGCTGTTTTTT. This encodes CASSQILAGGLIPGELFF.

This chain connects TRBV2 to TRBJ1-1; 7 bases line up with TRBD1. The CDR3 consists of 14 residues. V dropped 6 bases and J dropped 4; count of bases not matched to a gene: 8. The V gene's germline CDR1 is SNHLY and CDR2 FYNNEI. The CDR3 spells CASSRLAGGTEAFF. The CDR3 nucleotides read TGTGCCAGCAGCCGATTGGCAGGGGGCACTGAAGCTTTCTTT.

The genes are TRBV29-1 and TRBJ1-1; 7 nucleotides line up with TRBD1. V gave up 7 bases and J gave up 3 bases; unmatched junction bases: 8. This CDR3 has 13 residues. Per germline, CDR1 SQVTM and CDR2 ANQGSEA. The CDR3 nucleotides read TGCAGCGGTATAAGGGGGCTTGACACTGAAGCTTTCTTT. It yields the protein CSGIRGLDTEAFF. Full variable domain (rest looked up from reference TRBV29-1 and TRBJ1-1): SAVISQKPSRDICQRGTSLTIQCQVDSQVTMMFWYRQQPGQSLTLIATANQGSEATYESGFVIDKFPISRPNLTFSTLTVSNMSPEDSSIYLCSGIRGLDTEAFFGQGTRLTVV.

As for this clone: Other DNA sequences in this specimen translate into the identical CDR3. This chain links TRBV6-6 with TRBJ2-7; D is perhaps TRBD2 (6 bases). The CDR3 sequence is 15 residues long. The germline V gene has CDR1 MNHNY and CDR2 SVGAGI (reference sequence). With 5 bases removed from V and 0 bases from J, the gap between germline ends came to 14 bases. CDR3: CASSPRRDLSYEQYF. Written as DNA, the CDR3 is TGTGCCAGCAGTCCTCGGAGGGACCTCTCCTACGAGCAGTACTTC.

V gene TRBV2 combines with J gene TRBJ1-5, with D perhaps matching TRBD1 (6 bases). From germline, CDR1 is SNHLY and CDR2 FYNNEI. Trimming removed 5 bases at V and 6 bases at J, with 11 bases between. CDR3 length: 13 amino acids. This CDR3 is CASSQQGGQPQHF. The CDR3 DNA sequence: TGTGCCAGCAGTCAACAGGGTGGTCAGCCCCAGCATTTT.

The J gene is TRBJ2-1, the V gene TRBV9, with D possibly matching TRBD2 (6 bases). CDR3 length equals 17 residues. Between the trimmed V and J ends, which lost 1 base and 7 bases, there was a span of 21 bases. The germline V gene has CDR1 SGDLS and CDR2 YYNGEE. CDR3 in DNA: TGTGCCAGCAGCGTATCCGGGAGTATTGGGTCTTGGAATGAGCAGTTCTTC. It codes for CASSVSGSIGSWNEQFF.

The rearrangement uses TRBV6-5 and TRBJ1-1; D uncertain. This CDR3 has 11 residues. With 10 bases removed from V and 5 bases from J, the gap between germline ends came to 11 bases. CDR1 is MNHEY and CDR2 is SVGAGI in the germline V gene. The CDR3 DNA reads TGTGCCATCGGACGGGGTACTGAAGCTTTCTTT. This sequence encodes CAIGRGTEAFF.

This clone came up once. The chain couples TRBV18 to TRBJ2-5; possible D gene TRBD1, 5 bases. The CDR3 runs 15 residues. Germline assignment: CDR1 KGHSH and CDR2 LQKENI. Trimming removed 0 bases at V and 1 base at J, with 9 bases between. In DNA, the CDR3 is TGTGCCAGCTCACCACCCAGGACAATCCAAGAGACCCAGTACTTC. This sequence encodes CASSPPRTIQETQYF.

This chain joins TRBV5-1 and TRBJ2-1, with 8 bases aligning to TRBD1. J gave up 6 bases and V 6 bases, and 14 bases lay outside the gene matches. CDR3 length: 16 amino acids. Germline lookup yields CDR1 SGHRS and CDR2 YFSETQ. For the CDR3, the DNA is TGCGCCAGCACCTCTCTCCGGGACAGGTCTTCCAATGAGCAGTTCTTC. This encodes CASTSLRDRSSNEQFF.

This clone is a singleton in its sample. A read error may account for a junction end that differs from germline. The chain recombines TRBV5-1 with TRBJ1-2, with 7 positions matching TRBD1. Per the germline V gene, CDR1 is SGHRS and CDR2 is YFSETQ. The length of the CDR3 is 14 residues. CDR3 region: CASSLEPGQDGYPF. CDR3 sequence (DNA): TGCGCCAGCAGCTTGGAGCCCGGACAGGATGGCTACCCCTTC.

V gene TRBV19 combines with J gene TRBJ2-1, with 8 positions matching TRBD1. The CDR3 length is 14 residues. Per germline, CDR1 LNHDA and CDR2 SQIVND (reference sequence). With V trimmed by 6 bases and J by 0 bases, 1 base remained unmatched. CDR3 DNA sequence: TGTGCCAGTAGGACAGGGGACTCCTACAATGAGCAGTTCTTC. Protein sequence: CASRTGDSYNEQFF.

This clone was observed a few times. V is TRBV2 and J is TRBJ1-1; a possible D gene is TRBD1 (5 bases). The CDR3 totals 14 residues. Between the trimmed V and J ends, which lost 3 bases and 6 bases, there was a span of 14 bases. Germline CDR1 reads SNHLY; CDR2 reads FYNNEI. The DNA of the CDR3 is TGTGCCAGCAGTGACCTGGGGGGGTTTTCTGAAGCTTTCTTT. Residues: CASSDLGGFSEAFF.

J is TRBJ2-5 and V is TRBV7-2; D possibly corresponds to TRBD1 (7 bases). There are 16 residues in the CDR3. From germline, CDR1 is SGHTA and CDR2 FQGNSA. Trimming took off 1 base at V and 2 bases at J, with 14 bases between the two ends. CDR3: CASSLVAGGPQETQYF. The CDR3 bases are TGTGCCAGCAGCTTAGTTGCAGGGGGGCCACAAGAGACCCAGTACTTC.

V is TRBV25-1 and J is TRBJ1-2; the D gene is possibly TRBD1 (6 bases). This CDR3 has 15 amino acids. The V gene's germline CDR1 is MGHDK and CDR2 SYGVNS. Trimming took 2 bases from V and 4 from J, leaving 14 bases between them. CDR3 DNA: TGTGCCAGCAGTGAAACGGCCAGGGGCTTCTATGGCTACACCTTC. Protein sequence: CASSETARGFYGYTF.

This clone has a handful of counts. V usage is TRBV7-9 and J usage is TRBJ1-6; TRBD1 might be the D (5 bases). Between the trimmed V and J ends, which lost 2 bases and 6 bases, there was a span of 11 bases. Germline CDR1 reads SEHNR; CDR2 reads FQNEAQ (reference sequence). The CDR3 consists of 15 residues. The CDR3 region has the DNA TGTGCCAGCAGCTTATCACTGGGGGGTAATTCACCCCTCCACTTT. This translates into CASSLSLGGNSPLHF. The complete variable domain, with remaining parts taken from reference TRBV7-9 and TRBJ1-6, reads DTGVSQNPRHKITKRGQNVTFRCDPISEHNRLYWYRQTLGQGPEFLTYFQNEAQLEKSRLLSDRFSAERPKGSFSTLEIQRTEQGDSAMYLCASSLSLGGNSPLHFGNGTRLTVT.

This clone turned up a few times. The CDR3 DNA reads as TGTGCCAGCAGTTACAGGGAGATGGCCACTGAAGCTTTCTTT. Protein: CASSYREMATEAFF. V gene TRBV6-6 combines with J gene TRBJ1-1; D call uncertain. The CDR3 spans 14 residues. CDR1 MNHNY and CDR2 SVGAGI come from the germline V gene (reference sequence). V lost 2 bases to trimming and J lost 4 bases, with 11 bases between them.

This chain links TRBV5-1 with TRBJ2-5; 16 positions agree with TRBD2. The germline V gene encodes CDR1 SGHRS and CDR2 YFSETQ. The CDR3 runs to 19 residues. The J segment lost 2 bases and the V segment lost 3 bases, leaving 10 bases of the junction unmatched. As DNA, the CDR3 is TGCGCCAGCAGCTCGGCCGGGACTAGCGGGGGGGCTGGACAAGAGACCCAGTACTTC. Translation gives CASSSAGTSGGAGQETQYF.

J is TRBJ1-1 and V is TRBV5-1; 7 nucleotides match TRBD1. The trim removed 4 bases at V and 0 bases at J, leaving 6 bases unmatched. The germline V gene encodes CDR1 SGHRS and CDR2 YFSETQ. The CDR3 totals 15 residues. The CDR3 DNA follows: TGCGCCAGCAGCCGTATGGGACAGCTGAACACTGAAGCTTTCTTT. This sequence encodes CASSRMGQLNTEAFF.

This clone was detected only once. The chain recombines TRBV6-5 with TRBJ2-1, with TRBD2 as a possible D gene (6 bases). The V gene lost 7 bases and the J gene lost 4 bases, with 14 bases spanning the gap. Germline loops: CDR1 MNHEY, CDR2 SVGAGI. The CDR3 loop spans 14 amino acids. Here the CDR3 DNA reads TGTGCCAGCACTCAAGGAGGGTTATACAATGAGCAGTTCTTC. Protein: CASTQGGLYNEQFF.

The J gene is TRBJ2-3, the V gene TRBV2, with TRBD2 matching 13 bases. Trimming removed 6 bases from V and 4 bases from J; junction bases left unmatched: 4. This CDR3 has 15 residues. Germline CDR1 is SNHLY and CDR2 is FYNNEI. As DNA, the CDR3 is TGTGCCAGCAGCGGGACTAGCGGGGAACCAGATACGCAGTATTTT. Its translation is CASSGTSGEPDTQYF. Using reference TRBV2 and TRBJ2-3 for the parts outside the CDR3, the full variable domain is EPEVTQTPSHQVTQMGQEVILRCVPISNHLYFYWYRQILGQKVEFLVSFYNNEISEKSEIFDDQFSVERPDGSNFTLKIRSTKLEDSAMYFCASSGTSGEPDTQYFGPGTRLTVL.